One sample yielded the 24 T cell receptor beta chains listed below, sequenced in a study of shared T cell receptors in the human thymus. The repertoire was sequenced with immunoSEQ multiplex PCR; TCRdb's copy has only in-frame clones and lacks some. The sample records some 700,000 clones, approximately 85% being singletons. The sample was also linked to a second study, of human thymus T cells.

Sequencing was carried out using thymocytes. Receptors were obtained from a girl less than two years old with a congenital heart defect.

The chain employs TRBV28 and TRBJ1-3, with TRBD1 as a possible D gene (6 bases). The CDR3 contains 15 residues. Trimming cost V 6 bases and J 0 bases, with 12 bases left between them. In germline, CDR1 is MDHEN, CDR2 SYDVKM. CDR3 amino acids: CASSPQGHSGNTIYF. CDR3 in DNA: TGTGCCAGCAGCCCTCAGGGGCACTCTGGAAACACCATATATTTT.

V usage is TRBV25-1 and J usage is TRBJ2-1; TRBD1 aligns across 10 bases. The CDR3 covers 15 residues. Germline V lookup: CDR1 MGHDK, CDR2 SYGVNS. With 6 bases clipped from V and 14 bases from J, the junction kept 16 bases outside the gene matches. CDR3 nucleotides: TGTGCCAGCAGACCGCGACAGGGGGCGAACCTGAGTGAGTTCTTC. Protein product: CASRPRQGANLSEFF. Full variable domain (missing parts from reference TRBV25-1 and TRBJ2-1): EADIYQTPRYLVIGTGKKITLECSQTMGHDKMYWYQQDPGMELHLIHYSYGVNSTEKGDLSSESTVSRIRTEHFPLTLESARPSHTSQYLCASRPRQGANLSEFFGPGTRLTVL.

This chain connects TRBV27 to TRBJ2-3; D not resolved. Germline CDR1 is MNHEY and CDR2 is SMNVEV (reference sequence). The germline V and J ends were trimmed by 0 bases and 0 bases, with 13 bases remaining between them. The CDR3 covers 17 residues. The CDR3 reads CASSLSRYHLSTDTQYF. DNA of the CDR3: TGTGCCAGCAGTTTATCGAGGTATCACCTAAGCACAGATACGCAGTATTTT.

The chain uses TRBV18 and TRBJ2-7; the D is unclear. V gave up 3 bases and J gave up 1 base, with 10 bases separating them. Germline assignment: CDR1 KGHSH and CDR2 LQKENI. The CDR3 is 14 residues long. CDR3 protein: CASSPVQFSYEQYF. The CDR3 bases are TGTGCCAGCTCACCGGTTCAGTTTTCCTACGAGCAGTACTTC.

This CDR3 reads CASSHERGGGNEQFF. The CDR3 nucleotides are TGTGCCAGCTCTCACGAGCGGGGGGGTGGCAATGAGCAGTTCTTC. This chain links TRBV18 with TRBJ2-1, with 10 nucleotides matching TRBD2. Germline CDR1 KGHSH, CDR2 LQKENI. V trimming: 6 bases; J trimming: 6 bases; junction bases outside the gene matches: 8. The length of the CDR3 is 15 residues.

For the CDR3, the DNA is TGTGCCAGCACCCGCAGGGTTGGGCCTGAAGCTTTCTTT. Protein: CASTRRVGPEAFF. The rearrangement uses TRBV7-4 and TRBJ1-1; tentatively, D is TRBD1 (5 bases). V was trimmed by 7 bases and J by 6 bases, leaving 15 bases between them. This CDR3 region has 13 residues. Germline CDR1 SGHVT, CDR2 SQSDAQ. Together with reference TRBV7-4 and TRBJ1-1, the CDR3 gives the full variable domain: GAGVSQSPRYKVAKRGRDVALRCDSISGHVTLYWYRQTLGQGSEVLTYSQSDAQRDKSGRPSGRFSAERPERSVSTLKIQRTEQGDSAVYLCASTRRVGPEAFFGQGTRLTVV.

This clone was detected only once. The chain joins TRBV9 to TRBJ2-1, with no clear D. There are 16 residues in the CDR3. V was pared by 0 bases and J by 0 bases, with 10 bases between. Germline lookup yields CDR1 SGDLS and CDR2 YYNGEE. The CDR3 region has the DNA TGTGCCAGCAGCGTAGGGCTCACCAGCTCCTACAATGAGCAGTTCTTC. It specifies CASSVGLTSSYNEQFF.

V and J are TRBV14 and TRBJ1-6; 7 bases map to TRBD1. Germline trimming cut 0 bases from V and 8 bases from J; bases unmatched to any gene: 10. Germline V lookup: CDR1 SGHDN, CDR2 FVKESK. The CDR3 has 17 amino acids. The CDR3 loop is CASSQDVCGQGDSPLHF. As DNA, the CDR3 is TGTGCCAGCAGCCAAGATGTTTGTGGGCAGGGGGATTCACCCCTCCACTTT.

This chain connects TRBV19 to TRBJ1-4; 9 nucleotides match TRBD1. Germline V lookup: CDR1 LNHDA, CDR2 SQIVND (reference sequence). V dropped 9 bases and J dropped 6; count of bases not matched to a gene: 5. This CDR3 contains 13 residues. The CDR3 DNA is TGTGCCAGCTCCGGGACAGGGTATGAAAAACTGTTTTTT. Translated, it gives CASSGTGYEKLFF.

CDR3 residues: CASSETGVLYEQYF. The CDR3 DNA reads TGTGCCAGCAGTGAGACAGGGGTTCTCTACGAGCAGTACTTC. The chain is built from TRBV2 and TRBJ2-7, with 8 bases aligning to TRBD1. J gave up 3 bases and V 3 bases, and 4 bases lay outside the gene matches. This CDR3 comprises 14 residues. Germline CDR1 is SNHLY and CDR2 is FYNNEI.

The V and J genes are TRBV25-1 and TRBJ2-7, with D perhaps TRBD1 (6 bases). The CDR3 consists of 15 residues. V lost 3 bases and J 3 bases, leaving 15 bases between the germline ends. Germline V gene data show CDR1 as MGHDK and CDR2 as SYGVNS. The CDR3 bases are TGTGCCAGCAGTGACCTGGGGGCCGGGTACTACGAGCAGTACTTC. Residues: CASSDLGAGYYEQYF.

V is TRBV13 and J is TRBJ1-1; no reliable D call. Trimming stripped 3 bases from V and 4 bases from J, with 18 bases between. The V gene's germline CDR1 is PRHDT and CDR2 FYEKMQ (reference sequence). The CDR3 totals 16 residues. CDR3 loop: CASSFEGRWVVTEAFF. CDR3 nucleotides: TGTGCCAGCAGCTTTGAGGGCCGTTGGGTAGTCACTGAAGCTTTCTTT. The variable domain in full, completed from reference TRBV13 and TRBJ1-1, reads AAGVIQSPRHLIKEKRETATLKCYPIPRHDTVYWYQQGPGQDPQFLISFYEKMQSDKGSIPDRFSAQQFSDYHSELNMSSLELGDSALYFCASSFEGRWVVTEAFFGQGTRLTVV.

The chain has TRBV25-1 and TRBJ1-2; D perhaps matches TRBD1 (6 bases). CDR1 and CDR2 (germline): MGHDK, SYGVNS. The V and J ends lost 4 bases and 0 bases respectively, with 9 bases between them. CDR3 length: 14 residues. The CDR3: CASSATGTNYGYTF. In DNA, the CDR3 is TGTGCCAGCAGTGCGACAGGAACTAACTATGGCTACACCTTC.

V gene TRBV6-5 combines with J gene TRBJ1-2; TRBD1 is a possible D gene (5 bases). The CDR3 totals 14 residues. Trimming pared 5 bases from V and 8 bases from J, leaving 18 bases between. Per the germline V gene, CDR1 is MNHEY and CDR2 is SVGAGI. CDR3 residues: CASSPTSTGVGYTF. CDR3 sequence (DNA): TGTGCCAGCAGTCCTACGTCGACGGGGGTAGGCTACACCTTC.

V usage is TRBV18 and J usage is TRBJ2-7; 11 bases fit TRBD1. V shed 4 bases and J 4 bases; nucleotides not matched to a gene: 9. From germline, CDR1 is KGHSH and CDR2 LQKENI. The CDR3 sequence is 16 residues long. The CDR3 spells CASSLAGTGGLYEQYF. For the CDR3, the DNA is TGTGCCAGCTCACTTGCCGGGACAGGGGGTTTGTACGAGCAGTACTTC.

This clone has a single count. The chain joins TRBV11-3 to TRBJ1-4; D is perhaps TRBD1 (6 bases). The germline V gene has CDR1 SGHNT and CDR2 YENEEA. The CDR3 sequence is 13 residues long. Trimming removed 9 bases at V and 7 bases at J, with 15 bases between. CDR3 in DNA: TGTGCCAGAAGGGGGAAGGCGAGTGAAAAACTGTTTTTT. Its protein is CARRGKASEKLFF.

The chain is built from TRBV5-8 and TRBJ1-2; D perhaps matches TRBD1 (6 bases). Germline lookup yields CDR1 SGHTS and CDR2 YDEGEE. Trimming shortened V by 3 bases and J by 7 bases, and 16 bases separated the two germline ends. The CDR3 contains 14 residues. DNA for the CDR3: TGTGCCAGCAGCTGGGGATACAGGGATCGTGGCTACACCTTC. The encoded protein is CASSWGYRDRGYTF.

As concerns this clone: Other nucleotide sequences from this sample produce the same CDR3. The rearrangement links TRBV28 to TRBJ1-1; D unclear. CDR1 is MDHEN, CDR2 SYDVKM, per germline. Between the trimmed V and J ends, which lost 1 base and 1 base, there was a span of 7 bases. The CDR3 has 14 amino acids. This CDR3 reads CASSLYLGNTEAFF. For the CDR3, the DNA is TGTGCCAGCAGTTTATATCTAGGGAACACTGAAGCTTTCTTT.

J is TRBJ1-1 and V is TRBV11-2; maybe TRBD1 (5 bases). Trimming took 2 bases from V and 0 from J, leaving 13 bases between them. The length of the CDR3 is 16 residues. In germline, CDR1 is SGHAT, CDR2 FQNNGV. The CDR3 here is CASSLPQGHMNTEAFF. In DNA, the CDR3 is TGTGCCAGCAGCTTACCCCAGGGCCACATGAACACTGAAGCTTTCTTT.

This clone came up once. CDR3 in DNA: TGTGCCAGCAGCGTAGGGGTCCCGGGACTAGCGGGGGACCAAGAGACCCAGTACTTC. It translates to CASSVGVPGLAGDQETQYF. This chain uses TRBV9 with TRBJ2-5; 14 nucleotides align to TRBD2. The germline CDR1 and CDR2 sequences are SGDLS and YYNGEE. The CDR3 has 19 residues. V was clipped by 0 bases and J by 0 bases; unmatched bases: 7. The whole variable domain, remainder taken from reference TRBV9 and TRBJ2-5, is DSGVTQTPKHLITATGQRVTLRCSPRSGDLSVYWYQQSLDQGLQFLIQYYNGEERAKGNILERFSAQQFPDLHSELNLSSLELGDSALYFCASSVGVPGLAGDQETQYFGPGTRLLVL.

The V and J genes are TRBV29-1 and TRBJ2-3, with TRBD2 identical over 9 bases. V lost 7 bases, J lost 3 bases, and 8 bases stayed unmatched. The CDR3 covers 14 residues. The germline V gene has CDR1 SQVTM and CDR2 ANQGSEA. The CDR3 bases are TGCAGCGCCGCGGGGGGGCCTTGGACAGATACGCAGTATTTT. Translating gives CSAAGGPWTDTQYF.

This sequence joins TRBV28 and TRBJ1-2; 7 bases are a match to TRBD1. From germline, CDR1 is MDHEN and CDR2 SYDVKM. With 5 bases clipped from V and 6 bases from J, the junction kept 15 bases outside the gene matches. The CDR3 length is 16 residues. The CDR3 protein is CASSNRTGVGTHGYTF. DNA of the CDR3: TGTGCCAGCAGTAATAGGACAGGAGTCGGTACCCATGGCTACACCTTC.

The J gene is TRBJ1-2, the V gene TRBV10-3; TRBD1 matches at 7 bases. Trimming at V came to 0 bases and at J to 6 bases, leaving 4 bases not matched to a gene. The CDR3 is 14 amino acids. CDR1 and CDR2 from the germline V gene are ENHRY and SYGVKD. The chain's CDR3 is CAISESRGWDGYTF. CDR3 nucleotides: TGTGCCATCAGTGAGTCCAGGGGGTGGGATGGCTACACCTTC.

The genes are TRBV6-1 and TRBJ2-7; a possible D gene is TRBD1 (5 bases). Germline-derived CDR1 and CDR2 are MNHNS and SASEGT. The V end lost 6 bases, the J end lost 0 bases, and 15 bases lay between the germline ends. There are 15 residues in the CDR3. The CDR3, as DNA: TGTGCCAGCAGACCTCAAGACAGAAACTCCTACGAGCAGTACTTC. Translation gives CASRPQDRNSYEQYF.